The rows below give T cell receptor beta chains drawn from one sample of a study of HIV-infected patients and healthy controls. MiXCR, run by TCRdb on the 5' RACE reads, gives a single entry per CDR3 protein. The table has about 3,800 distinct CDR3 sequences, roughly 8.5% seen once. The sequencing here drew on blood, taken during antiretroviral therapy. These receptors came from an adult with HIV infection. Each CDR3 is given with its conserved first and last residue. The D gene is left open where the match is weak.

j_gene | v_gene | d_gene | CDR3aa
TRBJ2-7 | TRBV5-4 | - | CASSLEAGTTIPYEQYF
TRBJ1-1 | TRBV7-3 | - | CASSLTRDSEAFF
TRBJ1-5 | TRBV6-2/TRBV6-3 | - | CASSSNNRVSQPQHF
TRBJ2-3 | TRBV15 | TRBD1 | CATSRDTGTGGAVTDTQYF
TRBJ2-1 | TRBV12-5 | - | CASGNFRDNRDEQFF
TRBJ1-1 | TRBV20-1 | - | CSAYREGNTEAFF
TRBJ1-3 | TRBV27 | - | CASRSPTSSGNTIYF
TRBJ1-2 | TRBV7-9 | TRBD1 | CASSYIPGQGANDYGYTF
TRBJ1-2 | TRBV5-1 | - | CASSTPTGGYTF
TRBJ1-2 | TRBV29-1 | - | CSVDGGSNYGYTF
TRBJ2-3 | TRBV2 | TRBD1 | CASSAQGPSTDTQYF
TRBJ2-1 | TRBV6-6 | TRBD1 | CASSLDRGSYNEQFF
TRBJ1-3 | TRBV9 | TRBD1 | CASTLGAGGKYSGNTIYF
TRBJ2-5 | TRBV7-2 | - | CASSPWGGPQETQYF
TRBJ2-1 | TRBV21-1 | - | CASSKAAVIAGKSCPYNEQFF
TRBJ1-4 | TRBV29-1 | - | CSVEDRRGGEEKLFF
TRBJ1-4 | TRBV5-5 | TRBD1 | CASSLDRGPGNEKLFF
TRBJ1-2 | TRBV12-3/TRBV12-4 | TRBD1 | CASTQPPFPSQTTGGDVYGYTF
TRBJ1-1 | TRBV5-5 | - | CASTGLEAFF
TRBJ2-5 | TRBV29-1 | - | CSVEDPAGGRGTQYF
TRBJ1-1 | TRBV7-6 | - | CASSSSIGEAFF
TRBJ2-1 | TRBV6-2/TRBV6-3 | - | CASSPRGHSYNEQFF
TRBJ1-3 | TRBV9 | - | CASGPQGYGNTIYF
TRBJ1-1 | TRBV20-1 | - | CSARGVMNTEAFF
TRBJ2-3 | TRBV12-3/TRBV12-4 | - | CASSLELDRTDTQYF
TRBJ1-4 | TRBV6-6 | - | CASSPRGAPNEKLFF
TRBJ1-2 | TRBV7-9 | TRBD1 | CASSAATGVGYTF
TRBJ2-3 | TRBV7-8 | TRBD2 | CASSSPSGGGPSDTQYF
TRBJ2-7 | TRBV7-6 | - | CASSSGVASYEQYF
TRBJ1-2 | TRBV6-2/TRBV6-3 | - | CASSFTGSLNYGYTF
TRBJ2-4 | TRBV20-1 | TRBD2 | CSARGIAGGTKNIQYF
TRBJ2-4 | TRBV12-3/TRBV12-4 | TRBD1 | CASTPDRGHDIQYF
TRBJ2-7 | TRBV4-2 | - | CASSPFAAGASYEQYF
TRBJ2-6 | TRBV6-5 | - | CASRDSGANVLTF
TRBJ1-1 | TRBV29-1 | - | CSVKGGGRTEAFF
TRBJ1-1 | TRBV6-5 | - | CASSRLNTEAFF
TRBJ2-5 | TRBV5-1 | - | CASSQRTGQETQYF
TRBJ1-6 | TRBV7-9 | - | CASSLAPTASPLHF
TRBJ1-2 | TRBV4-1 | TRBD1 | CASSQPGQGAYGYTF
TRBJ2-2 | TRBV5-6 | - | CASSIRGFTGELFF
TRBJ1-2 | TRBV12-3/TRBV12-4 | TRBD1 | CASSFWTGEGGYTF